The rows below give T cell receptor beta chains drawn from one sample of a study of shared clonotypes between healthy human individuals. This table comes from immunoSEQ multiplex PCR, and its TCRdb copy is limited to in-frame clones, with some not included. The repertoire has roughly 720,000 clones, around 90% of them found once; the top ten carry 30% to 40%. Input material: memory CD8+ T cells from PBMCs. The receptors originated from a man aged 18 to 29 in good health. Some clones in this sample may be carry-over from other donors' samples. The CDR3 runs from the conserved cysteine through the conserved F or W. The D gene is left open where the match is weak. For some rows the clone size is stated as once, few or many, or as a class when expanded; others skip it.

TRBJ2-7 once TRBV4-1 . TGCGCCAGCAGCCAAGCCCAGGGGGGTTCCTACGAGCAGTACTTC CASSQAQGGSYEQYF
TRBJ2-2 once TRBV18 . TGTGCCAGCTCACCACCTTTGGACTTCCCGAGCATTGGGGAGCTGTTTTTT CASSPPLDFPSIGELFF
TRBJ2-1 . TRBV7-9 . TGTGCCAGCAGCCCCCCCGAGAATGAGCAGTTCTTC CASSPPENEQFF
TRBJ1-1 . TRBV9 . TGTGCCAGCAGCTTACAACTACGGATGAACACTGAAGCTTTCTTT CASSLQLRMNTEAFF
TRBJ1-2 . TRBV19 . TGTGCCAGTAGCAGGGGCGATGGCTACACCTTC CASSRGDGYTF
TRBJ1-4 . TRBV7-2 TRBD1 TGTGCCAGCAGCTTAGGGACAGGGGGCTCGGGGGATGAAAAACTGTTTTTT CASSLGTGGSGDEKLFF
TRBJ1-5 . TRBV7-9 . TGTGCCAGCAGCTTAGATGGGAGCCAGCCCCAGCATTTT CASSLDGSQPQHF
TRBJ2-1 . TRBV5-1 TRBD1 TGCGCCAGCACCTCCCGGGACAGGCGGACGGGTGAGCAGTTCTTC CASTSRDRRTGEQFF
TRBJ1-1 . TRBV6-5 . TGTGCCAGCAGTTACGCCCAGAATGGGGGGGCTGAAGCTTTCTTT CASSYAQNGGAEAFF
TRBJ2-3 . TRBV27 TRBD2 TGTGCCAGCACCGGGGTAGCGGGAACAGATACGCAGTATTTT CASTGVAGTDTQYF
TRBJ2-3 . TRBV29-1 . TGCAGCGTTTCAACCCACCTTACAATCAGCACAGATACGCAGTATTTT CSVSTHLTISTDTQYF
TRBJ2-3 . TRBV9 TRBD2 TGTGCCAGCAGCGGGGGTGTAGCGGGAGAGAAAGATACGCAGTATTTT CASSGGVAGEKDTQYF
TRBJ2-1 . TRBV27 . TGTGCCAGCACTCTCCGGGGGCCCTCCTACAATGAGCAGTTCTTC CASTLRGPSYNEQFF
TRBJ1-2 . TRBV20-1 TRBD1 TGCAGTGTCTGGGACAGCTATGGCTACACCTTC CSVWDSYGYTF
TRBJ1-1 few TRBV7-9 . TGTGCCAGCAGCTTGTCCGGGGGACGGATCATGAACACTGAAGCTTTCTTT CASSLSGGRIMNTEAFF
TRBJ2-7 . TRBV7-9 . TGTGCCAGCAGCCCCATATGGGGCGAGCAGTACTTC CASSPIWGEQYF
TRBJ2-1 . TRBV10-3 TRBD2 TGTGCCATCAGTGGGGCGGGGGTCCACTACAATGAGCAGTTCTTC CAISGAGVHYNEQFF
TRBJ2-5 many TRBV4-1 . TGCGCCAGCAGCCACGCCTGGGGCACAGAGACCCAGTACTTC CASSHAWGTETQYF
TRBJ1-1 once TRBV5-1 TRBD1 TGCGCCAGCCGCGAGGGCAGGGGGGCTGAAGCTTTCTTT CASREGRGAEAFF
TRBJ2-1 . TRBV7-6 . TGTGCCAGCAGCTTAGAGGCGAGCTCCTACAATGAGCAGTTCTTC CASSLEASSYNEQFF
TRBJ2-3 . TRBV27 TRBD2 TGTGCCAGCATTGAAACTAGCGGGAGGGCCCTACTCGGGACAGATACGCAGTATTTT CASIETSGRALLGTDTQYF
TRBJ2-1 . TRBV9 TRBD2 TGTGCCAGCAGCGTAGCCGGACTAGCGGTAAATGAGCAGTTCTTC CASSVAGLAVNEQFF
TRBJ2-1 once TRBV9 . TGTGCCAGCAGCTCGGGACTGTACAATGAGCAGTTCTTC CASSSGLYNEQFF
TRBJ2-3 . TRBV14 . TGTGCCAGCAGCCACCCTTTAGGGGGTACAGATACGCAGTATTTT CASSHPLGGTDTQYF
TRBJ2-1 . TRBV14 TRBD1 TGTGCCAGCAGCCCCACAGGGGGCAGGCGCAATGAGCAGTTCTTC CASSPTGGRRNEQFF
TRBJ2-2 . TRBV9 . TGTGCCAGCAGCCCCCCGGCCACCGGGGAGCTGTTTTTT CASSPPATGELFF